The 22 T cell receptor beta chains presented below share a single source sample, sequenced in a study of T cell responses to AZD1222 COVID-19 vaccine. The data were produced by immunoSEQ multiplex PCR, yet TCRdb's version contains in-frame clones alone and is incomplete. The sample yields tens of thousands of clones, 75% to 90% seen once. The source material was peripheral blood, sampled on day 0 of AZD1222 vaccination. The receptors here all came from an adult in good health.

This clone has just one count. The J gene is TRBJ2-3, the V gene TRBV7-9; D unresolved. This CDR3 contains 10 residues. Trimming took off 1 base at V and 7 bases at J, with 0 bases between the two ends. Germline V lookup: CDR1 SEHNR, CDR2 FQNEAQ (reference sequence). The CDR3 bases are TGTGCCAGCAGCTTAGATACGCAGTATTTT. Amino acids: CASSLDTQYF.

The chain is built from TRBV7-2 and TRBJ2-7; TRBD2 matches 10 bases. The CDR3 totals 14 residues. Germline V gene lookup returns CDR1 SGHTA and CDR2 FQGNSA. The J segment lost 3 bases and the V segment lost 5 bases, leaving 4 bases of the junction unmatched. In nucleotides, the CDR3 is TGTGCCAGCAGCAAGCGGGAGGGCCTCTACGAGCAGTACTTC. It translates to CASSKREGLYEQYF.

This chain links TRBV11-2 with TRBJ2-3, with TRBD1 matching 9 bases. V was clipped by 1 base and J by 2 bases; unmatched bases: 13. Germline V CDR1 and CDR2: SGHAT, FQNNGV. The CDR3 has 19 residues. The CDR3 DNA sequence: TGTGCCAGCAGCTTAGTTCCAGGAGGCGGACAGGGGTTCACAGATACGCAGTATTTT. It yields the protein CASSLVPGGGQGFTDTQYF.

CDR3 loop: CATSSAVPTGNQPQHF. The CDR3, as DNA: TGTGCCACCAGCAGTGCAGTCCCCACTGGCAATCAGCCCCAGCATTTT. The rearrangement joins TRBV15 to TRBJ1-5; D uncertain. Trimming shortened V by 3 bases and J by 2 bases, and 14 bases separated the two germline ends. CDR3 length: 16 amino acids. Germline CDR1 and CDR2: LNHNV and YYDKDF (reference sequence). Using reference TRBV15 and TRBJ1-5 for the parts outside the CDR3, the full variable domain is DAMVIQNPRYQVTQFGKPVTLSCSQTLNHNVMYWYQQKSSQAPKLLFHYYDKDFNNEADTPDNFQSRRPNTSFCFLDIRSPGLGDTAMYLCATSSAVPTGNQPQHFGDGTRLSIL.

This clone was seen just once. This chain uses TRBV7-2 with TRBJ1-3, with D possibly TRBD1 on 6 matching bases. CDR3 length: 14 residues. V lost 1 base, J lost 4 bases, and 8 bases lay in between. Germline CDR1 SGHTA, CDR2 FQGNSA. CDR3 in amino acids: CASSLGGTGNTIYF. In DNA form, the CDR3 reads TGTGCCAGCAGCTTAGGGGGGACAGGAAACACCATATATTTT.

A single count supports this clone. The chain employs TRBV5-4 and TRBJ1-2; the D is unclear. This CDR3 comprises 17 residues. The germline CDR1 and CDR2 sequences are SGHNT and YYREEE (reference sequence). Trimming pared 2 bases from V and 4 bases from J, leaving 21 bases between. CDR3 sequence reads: CASSLESWQSEGYGYTF. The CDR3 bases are TGTGCCAGCAGCTTAGAATCGTGGCAGTCCGAAGGCTATGGCTACACCTTC.

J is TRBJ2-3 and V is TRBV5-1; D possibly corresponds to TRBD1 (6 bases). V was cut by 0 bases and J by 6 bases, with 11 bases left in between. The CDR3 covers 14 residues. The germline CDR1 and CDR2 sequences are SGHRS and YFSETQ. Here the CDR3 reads CASSLGQAEDTQYF. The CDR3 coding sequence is TGCGCCAGCAGCTTGGGACAGGCGGAGGATACGCAGTATTTT.

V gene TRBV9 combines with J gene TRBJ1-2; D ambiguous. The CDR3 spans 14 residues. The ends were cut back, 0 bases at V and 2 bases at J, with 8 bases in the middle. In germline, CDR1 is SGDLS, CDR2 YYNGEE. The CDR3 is CASSVGPANYGYTF. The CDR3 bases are TGTGCCAGCAGCGTAGGTCCAGCCAACTATGGCTACACCTTC.

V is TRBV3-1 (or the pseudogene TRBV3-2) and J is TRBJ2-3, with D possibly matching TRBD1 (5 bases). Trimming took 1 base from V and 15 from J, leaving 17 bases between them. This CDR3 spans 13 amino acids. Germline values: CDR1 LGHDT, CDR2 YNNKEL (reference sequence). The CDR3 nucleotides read TGTGCCAGCAGCCAAGGTGGGCCAGGGCCACTCTATTTT. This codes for CASSQGGPGPLYF.

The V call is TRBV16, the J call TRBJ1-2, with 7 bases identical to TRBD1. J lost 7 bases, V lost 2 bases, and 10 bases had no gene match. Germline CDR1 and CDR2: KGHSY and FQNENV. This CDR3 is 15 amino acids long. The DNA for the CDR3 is TGTGCCAGCAGCCAAGTTCAACAGGGGAAGGGTGGCTACACCTTC. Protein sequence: CASSQVQQGKGGYTF.

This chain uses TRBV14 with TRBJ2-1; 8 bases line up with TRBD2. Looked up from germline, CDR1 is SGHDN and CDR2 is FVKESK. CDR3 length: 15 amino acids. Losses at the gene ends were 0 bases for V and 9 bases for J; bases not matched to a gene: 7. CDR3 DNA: TGTGCCAGCAGCCAAGATGGCGGGGGGAGGGGTGAGCAGTTCTTC. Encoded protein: CASSQDGGGRGEQFF.

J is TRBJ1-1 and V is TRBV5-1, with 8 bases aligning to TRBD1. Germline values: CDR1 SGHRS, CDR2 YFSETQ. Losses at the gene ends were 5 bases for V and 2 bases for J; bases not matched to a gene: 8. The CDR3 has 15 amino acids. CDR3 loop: CASRSETGVNTEAFF. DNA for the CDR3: TGCGCCAGCAGGTCAGAGACAGGGGTAAACACTGAAGCTTTCTTT.

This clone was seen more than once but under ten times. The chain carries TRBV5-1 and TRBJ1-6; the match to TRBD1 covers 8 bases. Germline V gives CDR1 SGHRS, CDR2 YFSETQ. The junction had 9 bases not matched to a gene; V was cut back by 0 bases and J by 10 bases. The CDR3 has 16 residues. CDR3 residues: CASSLAPDRAGSPLHF. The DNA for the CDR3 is TGCGCCAGCAGCTTGGCTCCGGACAGGGCTGGATCACCCCTCCACTTT.

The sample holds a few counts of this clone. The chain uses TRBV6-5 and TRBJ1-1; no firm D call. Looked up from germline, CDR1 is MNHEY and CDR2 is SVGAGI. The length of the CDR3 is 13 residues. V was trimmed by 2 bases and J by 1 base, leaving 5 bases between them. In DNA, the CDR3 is TGTGCCAGCAGTTACGGGCCGAACACTGAAGCTTTCTTT. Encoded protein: CASSYGPNTEAFF.

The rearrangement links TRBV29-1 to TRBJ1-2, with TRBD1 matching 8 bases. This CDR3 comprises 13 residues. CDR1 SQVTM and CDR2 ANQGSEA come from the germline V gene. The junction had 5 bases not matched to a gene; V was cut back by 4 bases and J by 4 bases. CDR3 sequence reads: CSVAETGAYGYTF. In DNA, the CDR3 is TGCAGCGTTGCAGAGACAGGGGCCTATGGCTACACCTTC.

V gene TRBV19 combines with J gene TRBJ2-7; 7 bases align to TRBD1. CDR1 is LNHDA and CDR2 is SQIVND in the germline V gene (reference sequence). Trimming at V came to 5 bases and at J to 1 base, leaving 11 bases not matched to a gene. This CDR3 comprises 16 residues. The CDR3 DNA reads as TGTGCCAGTAGTCCACGGGGACAGAAGCGATCCTACGAGCAGTACTTC. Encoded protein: CASSPRGQKRSYEQYF.

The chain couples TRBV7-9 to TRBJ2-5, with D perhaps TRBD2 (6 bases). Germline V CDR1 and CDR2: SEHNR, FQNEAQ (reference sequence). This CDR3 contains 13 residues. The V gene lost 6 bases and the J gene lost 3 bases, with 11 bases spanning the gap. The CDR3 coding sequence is TGTGCCAGCAGGATAGGGGAGGAAGAGACCCAGTACTTC. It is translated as CASRIGEEETQYF.

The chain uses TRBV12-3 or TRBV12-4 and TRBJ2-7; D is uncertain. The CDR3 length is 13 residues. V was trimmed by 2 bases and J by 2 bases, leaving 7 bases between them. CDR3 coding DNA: TGTGCCAGCAGTTTAAATGGGGCCTACGAGCAGTACTTC. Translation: CASSLNGAYEQYF.

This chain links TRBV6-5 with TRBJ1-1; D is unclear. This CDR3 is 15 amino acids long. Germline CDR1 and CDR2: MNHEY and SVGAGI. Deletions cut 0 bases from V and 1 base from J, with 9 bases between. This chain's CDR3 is CASSYSPMENTEAFF. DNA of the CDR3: TGTGCCAGCAGTTACTCTCCTATGGAGAACACTGAAGCTTTCTTT.

For the CDR3, the DNA is TGTGCCAGCAGTTTACGGGCGGGAGAGGCCTATGGCTACACCTTC. It translates to CASSLRAGEAYGYTF. This chain joins TRBV28 and TRBJ1-2; D is ambiguous. The CDR3 extends over 15 amino acids. The ends were cut back, 2 bases at V and 4 bases at J, with 14 bases in the middle. Looked up from germline, CDR1 is MDHEN and CDR2 is SYDVKM.

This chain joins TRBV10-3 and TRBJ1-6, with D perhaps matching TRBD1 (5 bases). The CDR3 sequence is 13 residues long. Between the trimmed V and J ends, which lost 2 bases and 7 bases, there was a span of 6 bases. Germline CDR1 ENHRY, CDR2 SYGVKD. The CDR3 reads CAISEPGNSPLHF. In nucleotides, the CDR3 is TGTGCCATCAGTGAGCCAGGGAATTCACCCCTCCACTTT.

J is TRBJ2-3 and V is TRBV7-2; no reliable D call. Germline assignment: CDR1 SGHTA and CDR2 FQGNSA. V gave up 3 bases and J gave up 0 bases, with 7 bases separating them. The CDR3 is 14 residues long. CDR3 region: CASSFRSSTDTQYF. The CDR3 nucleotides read TGTGCCAGCAGCTTTAGGTCGAGCACAGATACGCAGTATTTT.